Below, 20 T cell receptor beta chains from the same sample are listed, as sequenced in a study of naive and memory T cell subsets. Two oligonucleotides, mixed equimolar, formed the beta constant-region primer covering TRBC1 and TRBC2. TCRdb called the UMI-ligation and nested PCR reads again in MiXCR, with one record for every CDR3 protein. Among roughly 91,000 distinct CDR3 sequences, about 12% were seen once, and the ten largest hold approximately 0.84%. Sequenced material: central memory CD4+ T cells from blood. These receptors came from a human donor in good health.

This clonotype was seen repeatedly, ten times or more. The chain is built from TRBV24-1 and TRBJ2-3; 11 positions match TRBD2. In germline, CDR1 is KGHDR, CDR2 SFDVKD. The length of the CDR3 is 16 residues. V gave up 4 bases and J gave up 4 bases; unmatched junction bases: 6. The CDR3 bases are TGTGCCACCAGTGACGTGACTAGCGGGAACGCAGATACGCAGTATTTT. Protein product: CATSDVTSGNADTQYF.

This clonotype came up many times. J is TRBJ1-1 and V is TRBV20-1, with D possibly matching TRBD1 (6 bases). The CDR3 is 14 amino acids. V was clipped by 5 bases and J by 3 bases, with 16 bases between them. From germline, CDR1 is DFQATT and CDR2 SNEGSKA (reference sequence). CDR3 sequence: CSAVHRDWDTEAFF. As DNA, the CDR3 is TGCAGTGCTGTACACAGGGATTGGGACACTGAAGCTTTCTTT.

This clonotype was detected a few times. This chain uses TRBV5-1 with TRBJ2-7; TRBD1 matches at 9 bases. Trimming cost V 4 bases and J 7 bases; bases outside gene matches: 9. Germline CDR1 reads SGHRS; CDR2 reads YFSETQ. The CDR3 totals 14 residues. This chain's CDR3 is CASSTHRDRAEQYF. CDR3 nucleotides: TGCGCCAGCAGCACCCACCGGGACAGGGCGGAGCAGTACTTC.

V and J are TRBV20-1 and TRBJ2-4; D remains unclear. This CDR3 has 14 amino acids. Germline V gene data show CDR1 as DFQATT and CDR2 as SNEGSKA (reference sequence). V was clipped by 5 bases and J by 5 bases, with 16 bases between them. CDR3 in amino acids: CSAEGVKKENIQYF. In DNA form, the CDR3 reads TGCAGTGCTGAAGGAGTGAAGAAGGAAAACATTCAGTACTTC.

The chain couples TRBV29-1 to TRBJ2-1; a possible D gene is TRBD2 (6 bases). The CDR3 covers 14 residues. The V gene lost 7 bases and the J gene lost 0 bases, with 13 bases spanning the gap. Germline V CDR1 and CDR2: SQVTM, ANQGSEA. The CDR3 region is CSAAQGLSYNEQFF. The CDR3 nucleotides read TGCAGCGCTGCCCAGGGACTCTCCTACAATGAGCAGTTCTTC.

A few counts support this clonotype. This chain connects TRBV7-6 to TRBJ2-5; D is possibly TRBD2 (7 bases). Germline V lookup: CDR1 SGHVS, CDR2 FNYEAQ. V was clipped by 2 bases and J by 5 bases, with 18 bases between them. The CDR3 is 16 amino acids. The CDR3 sequence: CASSLSFAGRGETQYF. The CDR3 nucleotides are TGTGCCAGCAGCTTATCGTTTGCAGGGAGGGGGGAGACCCAGTACTTC.

This clonotype has just a few counts. The rearrangement links TRBV2 to TRBJ2-1; 12 nucleotides line up with TRBD2. This CDR3 is 17 amino acids long. Germline V gives CDR1 SNHLY, CDR2 FYNNEI. Trimming removed 3 bases from V and 7 bases from J; junction bases left unmatched: 10. Written as DNA, the CDR3 is TGTGCCAGCAGTGAGGGGCTAGCGGGAGGGCGTCGGAATGAGCAGTTCTTC. Protein product: CASSEGLAGGRRNEQFF.

The rearrangement joins TRBV4-1 to TRBJ2-5; D unclear. Germline assignment: CDR1 MGHRA and CDR2 YSYEKL. CDR3 length: 13 amino acids. V shed 1 base and J shed 0 bases, with 3 bases lying between them. The CDR3 sequence: CASSQVYQETQYF. DNA of the CDR3: TGCGCCAGCAGCCAAGTTTACCAAGAGACCCAGTACTTC.

On this clonotype itself: A read error may account for a junction end that differs from germline. This chain connects TRBV20-1 to TRBJ2-5, with a weak D call TRBD2 (6 bases). The CDR3 runs 12 residues. Germline lookup yields CDR1 DFQATT and CDR2 SNEGSKA (reference sequence). The CDR3 protein is CSASRGKETLYF. CDR3 DNA: TGCAGTGCCAGCCGGGGGAAGGAGACCCTGTACTTC.

This clonotype showed up just once. The chain joins TRBV5-5 to TRBJ1-3, with 7 bases identical to TRBD1. The CDR3 extends over 15 amino acids. V shed 3 bases and J 7 bases; nucleotides not matched to a gene: 10. Germline loops: CDR1 SGHKS, CDR2 YYEKEE (reference sequence). CDR3 sequence (DNA): TGTGCCAGCAGCTCTCGGACAGGAGTACGGAACACCATATATTTT. It yields the protein CASSSRTGVRNTIYF.

In its sample, this clonotype was seen a few times. The chain has TRBV10-2 and TRBJ2-4, with 10 bases matching TRBD2. The V and J ends lost 6 bases and 6 bases, in that order; junction bases with no gene match: 11. The germline gives CDR1 WSHSY, CDR2 SAAADI. The CDR3 covers 16 residues. This chain's CDR3 is CASRGGEAGGLNIQYF. In DNA form, the CDR3 reads TGCGCCAGCAGGGGGGGCGAAGCGGGAGGGCTAAACATTCAGTACTTC.

This clonotype showed up many times. The V and J genes are TRBV9 and TRBJ1-3; TRBD1 aligns across 7 bases. Germline V gene data show CDR1 as SGDLS and CDR2 as YYNGEE. The CDR3 consists of 14 residues. J lost 2 bases, V lost 4 bases, and 3 bases had no gene match. The CDR3 nucleotides are TGTGCCAGCAGCTTCGGGACAGCTGGAAACACCATATATTTT. This encodes CASSFGTAGNTIYF.

A few counts support this clonotype. The CDR3 loop reads CSVEEGYEQYF. CDR3 nucleotides: TGCAGCGTTGAAGAGGGATACGAGCAGTACTTC. V gene TRBV29-1 combines with J gene TRBJ2-7; no clear D gene. The germline gives CDR1 SQVTM, CDR2 ANQGSEA. Trimming removed 0 bases from V and 4 bases from J, with 4 bases in between. The length of the CDR3 is 11 residues.

This clonotype was detected a few times. This chain joins TRBV28 and TRBJ1-1, with TRBD1 matching over 8 bases. Losses at the gene ends were 5 bases for V and 8 bases for J; bases not matched to a gene: 7. CDR1 and CDR2 from the germline V gene are MDHEN and SYDVKM. This CDR3 has 13 amino acids. This CDR3 reads CASSPNRQGEAFF. The DNA for the CDR3 is TGTGCCAGCAGTCCAAACCGACAGGGGGAAGCTTTCTTT.

Concerning this clonotype: This may be a read error: a much more frequent sequence differs by one nucleotide. The chain employs TRBV7-2 and TRBJ2-3; D unclear. Germline V gives CDR1 SGHTA, CDR2 FQGNSA. CDR3 length: 12 residues. V dropped 5 bases and J dropped 6 bases, with 9 bases sitting between them. The CDR3 coding sequence is TGTGCCAGCAGCCGCTACAGTGATACGCAGTATTTT. Translation gives CASSRYSDTQYF.

The rearrangement uses TRBV30 and TRBJ1-5; D uncertain. Germline CDR1 is GTSNPN and CDR2 is SVGIG (reference sequence). Deletions cut 0 bases from V and 1 base from J, with 4 bases between. The CDR3 totals 13 residues. CDR3 in amino acids: CAWSVESNQPQHF. The CDR3, as DNA: TGTGCCTGGAGTGTAGAGAGCAATCAGCCCCAGCATTTT.

The chain is built from TRBV18 and TRBJ1-6, with D maybe TRBD1 (5 bases). This CDR3 region has 12 residues. In germline, CDR1 is KGHSH, CDR2 LQKENI. Trimming removed 8 bases from V and 6 bases from J, with 8 bases in between. The DNA of the CDR3 is TGTGCCAGCAGGGGAGCTAATTCACCCCTCCACTTT. The encoded protein is CASRGANSPLHF.

Details on this clonotype: A read error is possible here, since a much larger clone lies one base away. Written as DNA, the CDR3 is TGTGCCAGCAGCTTTTCACTAGCGGGTTTCCCGGGGATCCAGTACTTC. This sequence encodes CASSFSLAGFPGIQYF. This chain joins TRBV13 and TRBJ2-5; 9 positions match TRBD2. V shed 3 bases, J shed 10 bases, and the junction held 15 bases outside the gene matches. Germline CDR1 PRHDT, CDR2 FYEKMQ (reference sequence). The CDR3 is 16 amino acids.

In this sample, this clonotype turned up a few times. The V and J genes are TRBV20-1 and TRBJ2-7; 11 positions agree with TRBD2. CDR1 DFQATT and CDR2 SNEGSKA come from the germline V gene (reference sequence). The trim removed 7 bases at V and 7 bases at J, leaving 21 bases unmatched. CDR3 length: 17 residues. The CDR3: CSVEVPSGRRGSFEQYF. CDR3 sequence (DNA): TGCAGTGTTGAGGTGCCTAGCGGGAGGAGGGGATCGTTTGAGCAGTACTTC.

The chain has TRBV4-2 and TRBJ2-3, with D possibly being TRBD2 (6 bases). This CDR3 contains 14 residues. The ends were cut back, 5 bases at V and 3 bases at J, with 12 bases in the middle. Germline lookup yields CDR1 LGHNA and CDR2 YNFKEQ. CDR3 DNA: TGTGCCAGCAGCTACGACGGGAGTACAGATACGCAGTATTTT. The encoded protein is CASSYDGSTDTQYF.